This is a list of T cell receptor beta chains from one sample in a study of CD8 T cells in Susac syndrome. One entry per CDR3 protein, called by TCRdb with MiXCR from the immunoSEQ multiplex PCR reads. The sample holds under 200,000 distinct CDR3 sequences, 75% to 95% seen once. Sequencing input: CD4+ T cells from PBMCs. Receptors were obtained from a human donor with Susac syndrome. The CDR3 runs from the conserved cysteine through the conserved F or W. The D gene is left open where the match is weak. Expanded clones get a size class; other rows say once, few or many, or leave the size out.

d_gene	v_gene	j_gene	abundance	CDR3aa	CDR3nt
-	TRBV6-5	TRBJ1-1	-	CASSYFGWRDTEAFF	TGTGCCAGCAGTTACTTTGGGTGGAGGGACACTGAAGCTTTCTTT
TRBD2	TRBV11-2	TRBJ2-2	-	CASSLSGIVGTGELFF	TGTGCCAGCAGCTTAAGCGGGATCGTTGGCACCGGGGAGCTGTTTTTT
-	TRBV6-2/TRBV6-3	TRBJ2-2	-	CASNIEGVDTGELFF	TGTGCCAGCAATATCGAGGGGGTTGACACCGGGGAGCTGTTTTTT
TRBD2	TRBV5-4	TRBJ2-3	-	CASSLAGQGLAGGQDTQYF	TGTGCCAGCAGCTTGGCGGGCCAGGGACTAGCGGGAGGGCAGGATACGCAGTATTTT
TRBD1	TRBV28	TRBJ1-5	-	CASSLLQGSNQPQHF	TGTGCCAGCAGTTTACTACAGGGGAGCAATCAGCCCCAGCATTTT
-	TRBV4-1	TRBJ2-3	-	CASSQLGDTDTQYF	TGCGCCAGCAGCCAACTCGGGGATACAGATACGCAGTATTTT
-	TRBV6-5	TRBJ2-3	once	CASSYKLAPAHTQYF	TGTGCCAGCAGTTACAAACTAGCTCCCGCCCATACGCAGTATTTT
-	TRBV6-6	TRBJ2-7	-	CASSYGDMRSYEQYF	TGTGCCAGCAGTTACGGGGACATGAGGTCCTACGAGCAGTACTTC
-	TRBV11-2	TRBJ1-5	-	CASSLDLTSRQPQHF	TGTGCCAGCAGCTTAGATTTAACATCACGGCAGCCCCAGCATTTT
-	TRBV5-4	TRBJ2-5	-	CASSLVGTAKETQYF	TGTGCCAGCAGCTTGGTCGGGACCGCAAAAGAGACCCAGTACTTC
-	TRBV5-1	TRBJ1-6	-	CASSLLQGDSPLHF	TGCGCCAGCAGCTTATTACAGGGCGATTCACCCCTCCACTTT
TRBD1	TRBV12-5	TRBJ2-3	-	CASGGQGAADTQYF	TGTGCTAGTGGCGGACAGGGGGCTGCAGATACGCAGTATTTT
-	TRBV19	TRBJ2-7	-	CASKDPSSYEQYF	TGTGCCAGCAAGGACCCGAGCTCCTACGAGCAGTACTTC
TRBD1	TRBV20-1	TRBJ2-7	-	CSAPGAGQGNYEQYF	TGCAGTGCACCCGGGGCGGGACAGGGGAACTACGAGCAGTACTTC
TRBD2	TRBV7-2	TRBJ2-1	few	CASRFSGSGHEQFF	TGTGCCAGCAGATTTAGCGGGAGTGGCCATGAGCAGTTCTTC
-	TRBV12-3/TRBV12-4	TRBJ2-1	-	CASSWGRGRGYEQFF	TGTGCCAGCAGTTGGGGGCGGGGGCGCGGGTATGAGCAGTTCTTC
-	TRBV6-5	TRBJ2-7	-	CASSYSPVRNEQYF	TGTGCCAGCAGTTACTCACCAGTAAGGAACGAGCAGTACTTC
-	TRBV5-1	TRBJ1-6	-	CASSLGRGYDSPLHF	TGCGCCAGCAGCTTGGGCAGGGGTTACGATTCACCCCTCCACTTT
TRBD2	TRBV5-1	TRBJ2-7	-	CASSATSGRYF	TGCGCCAGCAGCGCCACTAGCGGACGGTACTTC
TRBD1	TRBV3-1	TRBJ2-7	-	CASSRRDSERRYEQYF	TGTGCCAGCAGCCGCCGGGACAGCGAAAGGAGATACGAGCAGTACTTC
-	TRBV20-1	TRBJ2-7	-	CSATDGPSYEQYF	TGCAGTGCTACCGACGGACCCTCCTACGAGCAGTACTTC
-	TRBV16	TRBJ1-1	-	CASSPQGMNTEAFF	TGTGCCAGCAGCCCTCAGGGTATGAACACTGAAGCTTTCTTT
-	TRBV12-3/TRBV12-4	TRBJ2-1	-	CASLGIDNEQFF	TGTGCCAGCCTGGGGATTGACAATGAGCAGTTCTTC
-	TRBV4-1	TRBJ2-1	-	CASSQTGLVYNEQFF	TGCGCCAGCAGCCAGACGGGACTGGTATACAATGAGCAGTTCTTC
-	TRBV30	TRBJ2-5	-	CAWSVTGQETQYF	TGTGCCTGGAGTGTAACAGGTCAAGAGACCCAGTACTTC
TRBD1	TRBV12-3/TRBV12-4	TRBJ1-1	-	CASSAAGGAGTEAFF	TGTGCCAGCAGTGCCGCAGGGGGCGCGGGCACTGAAGCTTTCTTT
-	TRBV11-2	TRBJ2-1	-	CASSLRQALYNEQFF	TGTGCCAGCAGCTTAAGACAGGCGCTCTACAATGAGCAGTTCTTC
TRBD1	TRBV2	TRBJ2-2	-	CASADRANTGELFF	TGTGCCAGCGCCGACAGGGCGAACACCGGGGAGCTGTTTTTT
TRBD1	TRBV6-5	TRBJ2-5	-	CASSRRTGQETQYF	TGTGCCAGCAGCCGCCGGACAGGACAAGAGACCCAGTACTTC
-	TRBV16	TRBJ1-2	-	CASSQSGANYGYTF	TGTGCCAGCAGCCAATCGGGGGCTAACTATGGCTACACCTTC
TRBD2	TRBV19	TRBJ2-1	once	CASSGTSGANEQFF	TGTGCCAGTAGCGGGACTAGCGGGGCCAATGAGCAGTTCTTC
-	TRBV30	TRBJ1-2	-	CAWSYGGDNYGYTF	TGTGCCTGGAGTTATGGAGGGGATAACTATGGCTACACCTTC
TRBD1	TRBV20-1	TRBJ2-2	-	CSARGQGDTGELFF	TGCAGTGCTAGAGGACAGGGAGACACCGGGGAGCTGTTTTTT
TRBD1	TRBV11-2	TRBJ2-7	-	CASSLGGTGKYEQYF	TGTGCCAGCAGCTTAGGTGGGACAGGGAAATACGAGCAGTACTTC
-	TRBV6-1	TRBJ1-6	-	CASRDHGQVLNSPLHF	TGTGCCAGCAGGGACCATGGACAAGTATTAAATTCACCCCTCCACTTT
-	TRBV11-3	TRBJ2-7	-	CASSLRIGGRDEQYF	TGTGCCAGCAGCCTCAGAATAGGCGGGCGGGACGAGCAGTACTTC
TRBD1	TRBV20-1	TRBJ1-1	-	CSARNRQGASRTEAFF	TGCAGTGCAAGAAATAGACAGGGGGCAAGTCGCACTGAAGCTTTCTTT
-	TRBV23-1	TRBJ1-5	-	CASSHRDNQPQHF	TGCGCCAGCAGCCACAGGGACAATCAGCCCCAGCATTTT
TRBD1	TRBV6-5	TRBJ1-4	-	CASSSGQTNEKLFF	TGTGCCAGCAGTTCGGGACAGACTAATGAAAAACTGTTTTTT
-	TRBV29-1	TRBJ1-3	-	CSGTIAAGNTIYF	TGCAGCGGCACAATAGCGGCTGGAAACACCATATATTTT
-	TRBV21-1	TRBJ1-2	-	CASSKRAGALLGGYTF	TGTGCCAGCAGCAAAAGGGCAGGGGCGCTACTCGGAGGCTACACCTTC
-	TRBV2	TRBJ1-3	-	CASSEQGTGNTIYF	TGTGCCAGCAGTGAGCAGGGGACTGGAAACACCATATATTTT
-	TRBV29-1	TRBJ2-1	-	CSGGSGSYNEQFF	TGCAGCGGGGGGAGCGGTTCTTACAATGAGCAGTTCTTC
TRBD2	TRBV29-1	TRBJ2-3	-	CSVLAVSTDTQYF	TGCAGCGTCCTAGCGGTGAGCACAGATACGCAGTATTTT
TRBD2	TRBV18	TRBJ2-1	-	CASSPLAGGFENEQFF	TGTGCCAGCTCACCGCTAGCGGGAGGGTTTGAGAATGAGCAGTTCTTC
-	TRBV12-3/TRBV12-4	TRBJ1-5	-	CASSLTVNQPQHF	TGTGCCAGCAGTTTGACAGTCAATCAGCCCCAGCATTTT
-	TRBV5-1	TRBJ2-3	-	CASSLGQVQPTDTQYF	TGCGCCAGCAGCTTGGGACAGGTGCAACCCACAGATACGCAGTATTTT
-	TRBV5-4	TRBJ2-2	-	CASSLDGTLRTGELFF	TGTGCCAGCAGCTTGGATGGCACCCTGCGGACCGGGGAGCTGTTTTTT
TRBD1	TRBV3-1	TRBJ1-1	few	CASSFKDRATEAFF	TGTGCCAGCAGCTTCAAGGACAGGGCAACTGAAGCTTTCTTT
-	TRBV6-5	TRBJ1-1	-	CASSYDPKRGEAFF	TGTGCCAGCAGTTACGACCCCAAGAGGGGTGAAGCTTTCTTT
TRBD2	TRBV3-1	TRBJ2-2	once	CASSPSGAPGELFF	TGTGCCAGCAGCCCTAGCGGGGCTCCCGGGGAGCTGTTTTTT
-	TRBV5-6	TRBJ1-3	-	CASSLYSGNTIYF	TGTGCCAGCAGCTTGTATTCTGGAAACACCATATATTTT
-	TRBV3-1	TRBJ1-2	-	CASSQDLGLANYGYTF	TGTGCCAGCAGCCAAGATCTAGGGCTAGCTAACTATGGCTACACCTTC